Below, 22 T cell receptor beta chains from the same sample are listed, as sequenced in a study of human T cells and chemical hapten exposure. TCRdb analysed the RACE reads with MiXCR anew, one entry per CDR3 protein. The data contain over 300,000 distinct CDR3 sequences, about 5.1% of them singletons. Noted time point: pre-sensitization, week 0. Regarding treatment: therapeutic diphenylcyclopropenone sensitization with weekly scalp DPC. The sequenced sample was whole blood, obtained in connection with sensitization to the hapten diphenylcyclopropenone (DPC). Every receptor here comes from a woman in her 50s with alopecia areata. Some clones in this sample may be carry-over from other donors' samples.

This clonotype was detected ten times or more. The chain links TRBV28 to TRBJ2-1, with 7 bases that match TRBD1. J was trimmed by 12 bases and V by 5 bases; bases with no gene match: 4. CDR1 and CDR2 from the germline V gene are MDHEN and SYDVKM. There are 11 residues in the CDR3. CDR3 in DNA: TGTGCCAGCAGTCGAAGGGGGCGGCAGTTCTTC. It codes for CASSRRGRQFF.

The chain uses TRBV20-1 and TRBJ1-6; a weak D match, TRBD1 (6 bases). CDR1 and CDR2 from the germline V gene are DFQATT and SNEGSKA (reference sequence). This CDR3 contains 14 residues. The V end was cut by 6 bases, the J end by 7 bases, with 16 bases between. In DNA, the CDR3 is TGCAGTGCCACCCTACGGGGGCCGAATTCACCCCTCCACTTT. Translated: CSATLRGPNSPLHF.

This clonotype has just a few counts. The chain employs TRBV23-1 and TRBJ1-2, with a tentative D call TRBD1 (5 bases). TRBV23-1 is an ORF, with its function uncertain. V gave up 0 bases and J gave up 4 bases, with 9 bases separating them. CDR3 length: 14 amino acids. The CDR3 nucleotides read TGCGCCAGCAGTCAATCGCCAGGGCCCTATGGCTACACCTTC. As protein: CASSQSPGPYGYTF.

The rearrangement uses TRBV2 and TRBJ2-2; tentatively, D is TRBD2 (5 bases). V was trimmed by 5 bases and J by 1 base, leaving 11 bases between them. The CDR3 sequence is 15 residues long. The V gene's germline CDR1 is SNHLY and CDR2 FYNNEI. CDR3 coding DNA: TGTGCCAGCAGTCTCTCGGGGTTGAACACCGGGGAGCTGTTTTTT. Its protein is CASSLSGLNTGELFF.

This clonotype was counted ten times or more. This sequence joins TRBV20-1 and TRBJ2-2; the match to TRBD2 covers 13 bases. V gave up 3 bases and J gave up 4 bases; unmatched junction bases: 2. The CDR3 length is 15 residues. Germline V gives CDR1 DFQATT, CDR2 SNEGSKA (reference sequence). The CDR3 is CSASRLAGGTGELFF. The DNA for the CDR3 is TGCAGTGCTAGTAGACTAGCGGGAGGCACCGGGGAGCTGTTTTTT.

This clonotype was recorded at least ten times. V gene TRBV9 combines with J gene TRBJ1-6; D unresolved. From germline, CDR1 is SGDLS and CDR2 YYNGEE. This CDR3 has 12 residues. V was trimmed by 4 bases and J by 10 bases, leaving 9 bases between them. As DNA, the CDR3 is TGTGCCAGCAGCCCTGCTGGATCACCCCTCCACTTT. It specifies CASSPAGSPLHF.

This clonotype was observed a handful of times. V is TRBV20-1 and J is TRBJ2-3; 10 positions match TRBD2. Looked up from germline, CDR1 is DFQATT and CDR2 is SNEGSKA (reference sequence). With V trimmed by 2 bases and J by 4 bases, 6 bases remained unmatched. This CDR3 region has 15 residues. The chain's CDR3 is CSARKLAGEPDTQYF. The DNA of the CDR3 is TGCAGTGCTAGAAAGCTAGCGGGGGAACCAGATACGCAGTATTTT.

The chain is built from TRBV27 and TRBJ2-5, with 14 bases aligning to TRBD2. Germline CDR1 and CDR2: MNHEY and SMNVEV (reference sequence). CDR3 size: 16 residues. V lost 5 bases and J lost 6; bases outside the gene matches: 8. CDR3 nucleotide sequence: TGTGCCAGCAGTCGGACCGGGACTAGCGGGGGAAAGACCCAGTACTTC. Its protein product is CASSRTGTSGGKTQYF.

CDR3 DNA sequence: TGCAGTGCTAGAACAGGGGGAGGTAACACTGAAGCTTTCTTT. Translated, it gives CSARTGGGNTEAFF. The chain carries TRBV20-1 and TRBJ1-1; 8 bases align to TRBD1. Germline CDR1 is DFQATT and CDR2 is SNEGSKA (reference sequence). J was trimmed by 2 bases and V by 2 bases; bases with no gene match: 4. The CDR3 runs 14 residues.

The CDR3 DNA follows: TGTGCCTGGAGTGTAGGCAGGGTAGCCTACGAGCAGTACTTC. Amino acid sequence: CAWSVGRVAYEQYF. The chain links TRBV30 to TRBJ2-7; D may be TRBD1 (5 bases). The CDR3 covers 14 residues. Trimming pared 0 bases from V and 2 bases from J, leaving 11 bases between. Germline CDR1 reads GTSNPN; CDR2 reads SVGIG (reference sequence).

This chain joins TRBV20-1 and TRBJ2-7; TRBD1 is a possible D gene (7 bases). The CDR3 has 14 amino acids. Germline CDR1 reads DFQATT; CDR2 reads SNEGSKA (reference sequence). V was pared by 1 base and J by 1 base, with 11 bases between. CDR3 amino acids: CSARATGRSYEQYF. The CDR3 nucleotides read TGCAGTGCTAGAGCGACAGGGAGGTCCTACGAGCAGTACTTC.

The chain has TRBV4-2 and TRBJ2-3, with D possibly being TRBD2 (5 bases). The germline gives CDR1 LGHNA, CDR2 YNFKEQ. Trimming cost V 7 bases and J 4 bases, with 12 bases left between them. The CDR3 covers 13 residues. The CDR3 DNA sequence: TGTGCCAGCAAGAACCTGGGAGCAGATACGCAGTATTTT. Amino acids: CASKNLGADTQYF.

The sample holds a few counts of this clonotype. The J gene is TRBJ2-5, the V gene TRBV9; 8 bases align to TRBD1. Germline CDR1 is SGDLS and CDR2 is YYNGEE. This CDR3 comprises 15 residues. Trimming at V came to 0 bases and at J to 5 bases, leaving 6 bases not matched to a gene. CDR3 sequence reads: CASSVDRTGLETQYF. CDR3 in DNA: TGTGCCAGCAGCGTAGATAGGACAGGGCTTGAGACCCAGTACTTC.

This clonotype was found many times. The V call is TRBV13, the J call TRBJ2-7, with D tentatively TRBD1 (5 bases). This CDR3 has 13 residues. The germline gives CDR1 PRHDT, CDR2 FYEKMQ (reference sequence). V was trimmed by 4 bases and J by 5 bases, leaving 12 bases between them. This chain's CDR3 is CASSSQGVNEQYF. CDR3 nucleotide sequence: TGTGCCAGCAGCTCGCAAGGGGTCAACGAGCAGTACTTC.

J is TRBJ2-7 and V is TRBV5-5, with TRBD1 as a possible D gene (5 bases). The CDR3 has 16 residues. Trimming shortened V by 0 bases and J by 1 base, and 14 bases separated the two germline ends. Germline CDR1 is SGHKS and CDR2 is YYEKEE (reference sequence). CDR3 region: CASSLAFLGQSYEQYF. CDR3 nucleotides: TGTGCCAGCAGCTTGGCCTTTCTTGGACAATCCTACGAGCAGTACTTC.

In this sample, this clonotype turned up many times. The rearrangement links TRBV21-1 to TRBJ1-1; the table's D call, TRBD1, has no DNA check behind it. TRBV21-1 is a recognized pseudogene. The CDR3 runs 15 residues. CDR3 DNA sequence: TGTGCCAGCAGCAAAGCTGACAGTTTGAACACTGAAGCTTTCTTT. It encodes CASSKADSLNTEAFF.

This clonotype came up many times. The CDR3 here is CASSMAEETQYF. The CDR3 DNA is TGCGCCAGCAGCATGGCCGAAGAGACCCAGTACTTC. V usage is TRBV5-1 and J usage is TRBJ2-5; D remains unclear. Trimming cost V 4 bases and J 3 bases, with 7 bases left between them. This CDR3 contains 12 residues. Germline CDR1 and CDR2: SGHRS and YFSETQ.

This clonotype was detected a few times. The V gene is TRBV6-1, the J gene TRBJ2-7; 7 bases fit TRBD2. The CDR3 runs to 16 residues. Germline V gene lookup returns CDR1 MNHNS and CDR2 SASEGT. The V segment lost 0 bases and the J segment 0 bases; nucleotides outside the gene matches: 5. CDR3 sequence: CASSEATAGVSYEQYF. In nucleotides, the CDR3 is TGTGCCAGCAGTGAAGCAACGGCGGGGGTCTCCTACGAGCAGTACTTC.

This clonotype was recorded at least ten times. This chain uses TRBV6-2 or TRBV6-3 with TRBJ2-1; D is possibly TRBD1 (6 bases). In germline, CDR1 is MNHEY, CDR2 SVGEGT. V lost 2 bases, J lost 2 bases, and 13 bases lay in between. This CDR3 contains 16 residues. CDR3 in amino acids: CASSYTRQATYNEQFF. For the CDR3, the DNA is TGTGCCAGCAGTTACACCCGACAGGCGACCTACAATGAGCAGTTCTTC.

This clonotype was seen ten or more times. The rearrangement uses TRBV7-9 and TRBJ2-6; 10 bases line up with TRBD1. V lost 5 bases and J lost 0; bases outside the gene matches: 16. The CDR3 extends over 21 amino acids. The germline gives CDR1 SEHNR, CDR2 FQNEAQ (reference sequence). The CDR3 is CASSPLPGQGYMGSGANVLTF. CDR3 bases: TGTGCCAGCAGCCCTCTCCCGGGACAGGGGTACATGGGCTCTGGGGCCAACGTCCTGACTTTC.

This clonotype has a handful of counts. The rearrangement links TRBV10-1 to TRBJ1-1, with 9 bases matching TRBD1. V was pared by 6 bases and J by 3 bases, with 11 bases of the junction left unmatched. This CDR3 is built from 16 residues. CDR1 is WNHNN and CDR2 is SYGVQD in the germline V gene (reference sequence). CDR3 sequence: CASRPGTGSFDTEAFF. The CDR3 nucleotides read TGCGCCAGCAGACCCGGGACAGGGTCGTTTGACACTGAAGCTTTCTTT.

V usage is TRBV29-1 and J usage is TRBJ1-2; 7 positions agree with TRBD1. J lost 4 bases, V lost 6 bases, and 11 bases had no gene match. The CDR3 contains 14 residues. Germline-derived CDR1 and CDR2 are SQVTM and ANQGSEA. For the CDR3, the DNA is TGCAGCGTGCCCGGAGGGGGCAGAAGCTATGGCTACACCTTC. Protein product: CSVPGGGRSYGYTF.